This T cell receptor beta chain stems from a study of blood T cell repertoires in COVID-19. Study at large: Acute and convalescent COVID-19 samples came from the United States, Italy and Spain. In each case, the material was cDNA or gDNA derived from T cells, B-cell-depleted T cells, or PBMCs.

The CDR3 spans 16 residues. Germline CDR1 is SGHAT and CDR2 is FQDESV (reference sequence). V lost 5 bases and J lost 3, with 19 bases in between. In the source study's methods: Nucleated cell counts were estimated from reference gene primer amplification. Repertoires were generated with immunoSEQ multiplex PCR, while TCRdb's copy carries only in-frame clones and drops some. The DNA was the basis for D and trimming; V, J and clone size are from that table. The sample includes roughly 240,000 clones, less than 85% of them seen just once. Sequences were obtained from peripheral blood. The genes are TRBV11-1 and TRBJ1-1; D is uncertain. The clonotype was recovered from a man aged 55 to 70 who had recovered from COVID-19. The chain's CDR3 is CASSNPWSGRDTEAFF. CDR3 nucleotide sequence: TGTGCCAGCAGCAACCCCTGGTCGGGGAGGGACACTGAAGCTTTCTTT.